This T cell receptor beta chain was captured in a study of a mutant IDH1 vaccine in newly diagnosed glioma. Across the study: The earlier regimen, radiotherapy, temozolomide, or both, was most often both. The study, taken as a whole, reports: The study observed vaccine-induced immune responses in 85% to 95% of patients.

Time point of the sample: baseline, week 1 (first vaccination visit). Documented treatment: pre-vaccination baseline after standard-of-care therapy. On this clone: Its cognate antigen is unknown.

The germline CDR1 and CDR2 sequences are SGDLS and YYNGEE. The germline V and J ends were trimmed by 4 bases and 0 bases, with 13 bases remaining between them. CDR3 length: 15 residues. The method was immunoSEQ multiplex PCR; TCRdb's version includes in-frame clones alone and lacks a portion of them. The sample has 65,000 to 70,000 clones; around 85% are singletons. The V call is TRBV9, the J call TRBJ1-1, with a possible D match to TRBD1 (5 bases). The TCR sequence derives from a man aged 30 to 39 with glioma. The sample in question was PBMCs, obtained from a glioma patient treated with radiotherapy, temozolomide or both. CDR3 residues: CASSKTVFLNTEAFF. CDR3 coding DNA: TGTGCCAGCAGCAAGACAGTTTTCCTGAACACTGAAGCTTTCTTT.